This TCR beta chain was recovered during a study of T cells in localized non-small cell lung cancer. Notes on the study in general: Because researchers sequenced only one region of the tumor, heterogeneity is still possible. Uninvolved adjacent lung had more T cell clonality than any other tissue, topping tumor. Elevated blood T cell density was associated with longer overall survival.

On this clone: The target antigen is unknown.

The data were produced by immunoSEQ multiplex PCR, yet TCRdb's version contains in-frame clones alone and is incomplete. The data hold roughly 30,000 clones, with less than 90% observed a single time. Trimming pared 10 bases from V and 2 bases from J, leaving 23 bases between. Germline CDR1 ENHRY, CDR2 SYGVKD. The CDR3 totals 16 residues. The chain uses TRBV10-3 and TRBJ1-2; D is possibly TRBD1 (6 bases). The input for sequencing was peripheral blood, taken before any cancer treatment. This sequence originates from a female donor older than 55 with stage I lung adenocarcinoma. The CDR3 DNA is TGTGCCACCGCGAGGGGACGGGGGCTAACGAACTATGGCTACACCTTC. Translated: CATARGRGLTNYGYTF.